This entry features one TCR beta chain sequence. What it binds is unknown. Assay: immunoSEQ multiplex PCR; the TCRdb copy retains only in-frame clones and omits some. Here the sample spans about 17,000 clones, about four fifths being singletons. These data originate in a study of T cell responses to AZD1222 COVID-19 vaccine. The study's findings and limits: In the spike-specific TCR repertoire, nearly half reportedly target unmutated variant regions. Recipients of AZD1222 seropositive at baseline numbered only 5 to 7. Two doses of AZD1222 preceded a rise in Spike-specific TCR breadth and depth.

Whether given at about 4 or about 12 weeks, second doses were pooled. V lost 2 bases to trimming and J lost 7 bases, with 13 bases between them. CDR3 length equals 14 residues. Germline CDR1 SGHRS, CDR2 YFSETQ. This specimen was peripheral blood, taken 28 days after the second AZD1222 dose. The chain couples TRBV5-1 to TRBJ1-5; D not resolved. The sequence derives from an adult who received the AZD1222 COVID-19 vaccine. In DNA, the CDR3 is TGCGCCAGCAGCTTTCGGACGGGCGGGCAGCCCCAGCATTTT. Protein sequence: CASSFRTGGQPQHF.